The following is a T cell receptor (beta chain) sequence with its context. The table lists this clonotype with many counts. The target of this receptor is not known. Base qualities were left out, and no much larger clone turns up one base away. The CDR3, from cysteine to phenylalanine, totals 13 residues. CDR3 DNA is the only sequence kept; it has 39 bases, read in frame from the first base. V drops 3 bases and J drops 5 bases, leaving 10 bases in between. CDR1 and CDR2 are drawn from the germline V gene (reference sequence): LNHDA, SQIVND. The instrument given in TCRdb is Illumina HiSeq 2500. Quantitative 5'-RACE with molecular barcodes was the method used to prepare the TCR beta libraries. In the source study's methods: Disease-linked TCR variants were identified with a new computational method built on a probabilistic model of VDJ rearrangement. TCRdb trimmed the raw reads at Q25, called clones with MiXCR and kept productive beta chains. Rows with one shared CDR3 protein collapse into an entry with the most common genes and DNA. It is TCRdb's table, rather than the study itself, that gives the V and J calls and clone size. Counted in this sample were about 220,000 distinct CDR3 sequences; roughly a tenth of them appeared once. 21% of the sample goes to the ten largest clones.

The record originates from a study of CD8 T cells in ankylosing spondylitis (dated by TCRdb to about 2017). Regarding the complete study: The study set out to find disease-linked TCR variants by profiling T cell receptor beta repertoires in ankylosing spondylitis patients and healthy donors. Peripheral blood samples were taken, and synovial fluid was additionally collected from ankylosing spondylitis patients. The full study cohort was made up of 20 to 25 ankylosing spondylitis patients and fewer than 120 healthy donors.

Findings and caveats that apply to the study as a whole: The disease-linked clones were reported to be significantly enriched in matched synovial fluid samples from ankylosing spondylitis patients. Blood from ankylosing spondylitis patients appeared to be characterized by a TCR beta motif made up of 8 or 9 highly homologous amino acid variants. The disease-linked clones had a CD8+ phenotype and were found at relatively low frequencies in peripheral blood. Some motif variants had previously been reported in the synovial fluid and blood of reactive arthritis patients, which suggests shared mechanisms of disease initiation.

This clonotype was obtained from a male donor with ankylosing spondylitis or in good health (not recorded which). The chain couples TRBV19 to TRBJ1-1; a weak D assignment points to TRBD1 (6 bases agree). Sequencing was done on a sample of blood, either unsorted or a sorted T cell fraction (not recorded which). Here the CDR3 is given as CASSMSRGTEAFF. The DNA sequence reads TGTGCCAGTAGTATGAGCAGGGGTACTGAAGCTTTCTTT. The CDR3 plus the reference TRBV19 and TRBJ1-1 genes for the other parts give the full variable domain: DGGITQSPKYLFRKEGQNVTLSCEQNLNHDAMYWYRQDPGQGLRLIYYSQIVNDFQKGDIAEGYSVSREKKESFPLTVTSAQKNPTAFYLCASSMSRGTEAFFGQGTRLTVV.